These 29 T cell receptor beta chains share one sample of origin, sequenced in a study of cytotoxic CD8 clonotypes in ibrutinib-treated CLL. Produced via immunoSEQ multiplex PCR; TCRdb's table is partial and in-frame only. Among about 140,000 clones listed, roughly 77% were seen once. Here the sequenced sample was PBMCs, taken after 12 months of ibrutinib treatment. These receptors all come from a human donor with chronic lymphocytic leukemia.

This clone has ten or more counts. CDR3 sequence reads: CASRRDRGLLGYTF. CDR3 nucleotides: TGCGCCAGCAGGCGGGACAGGGGCCTTCTTGGCTACACCTTC. The chain carries TRBV5-1 and TRBJ1-2, with 10 bases aligning to TRBD1. J was trimmed by 7 bases and V by 5 bases; bases with no gene match: 8. CDR3 length: 14 amino acids. Germline CDR1 and CDR2: SGHRS and YFSETQ.

In DNA form, the CDR3 reads TGCGCCAGCAGTCAAAAGGGGGTCGGGCTCTACGAGCAGTACTTC. Its translation is CASSQKGVGLYEQYF. V is TRBV5-1 and J is TRBJ2-7, with a tentative D call TRBD1 (6 bases). Per the germline V gene, CDR1 is SGHRS and CDR2 is YFSETQ. V gave up 5 bases and J gave up 3 bases, with 18 bases separating them. The CDR3 is 15 residues long.

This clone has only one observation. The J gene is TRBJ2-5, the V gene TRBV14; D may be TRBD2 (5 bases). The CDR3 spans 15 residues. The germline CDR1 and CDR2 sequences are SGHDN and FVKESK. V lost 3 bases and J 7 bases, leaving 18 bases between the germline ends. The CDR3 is CASSQRLASSGTQYF. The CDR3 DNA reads TGTGCCAGCAGCCAGAGGTTGGCTAGCTCAGGGACCCAGTACTTC.

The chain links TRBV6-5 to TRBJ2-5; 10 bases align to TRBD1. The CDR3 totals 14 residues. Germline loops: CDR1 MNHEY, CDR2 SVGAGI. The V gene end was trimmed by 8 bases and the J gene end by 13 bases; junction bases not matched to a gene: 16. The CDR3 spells CASGRLDRGPGLYF. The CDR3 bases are TGTGCCAGCGGACGACTAGACAGGGGGCCAGGTCTGTACTTC.

In DNA form, the CDR3 reads TGTGCCAGCAGTGAGAGCCAGGGGTATAATTCACCCCTCCACTTT. Encoded protein: CASSESQGYNSPLHF. J is TRBJ1-6 and V is TRBV2; weak D call: TRBD1 (6 bases). The germline gives CDR1 SNHLY, CDR2 FYNNEI. This CDR3 is 15 amino acids long. With 3 bases removed from V and 4 bases from J, the gap between germline ends came to 10 bases.

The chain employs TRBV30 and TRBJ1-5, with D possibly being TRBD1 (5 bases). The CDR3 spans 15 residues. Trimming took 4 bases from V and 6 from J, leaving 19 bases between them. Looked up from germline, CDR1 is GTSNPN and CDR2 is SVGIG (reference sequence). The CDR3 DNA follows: TGTGCCTGGAATCCTTTGGGGGACCAAAGTCAGCCCCAGCATTTT. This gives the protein CAWNPLGDQSQPQHF.

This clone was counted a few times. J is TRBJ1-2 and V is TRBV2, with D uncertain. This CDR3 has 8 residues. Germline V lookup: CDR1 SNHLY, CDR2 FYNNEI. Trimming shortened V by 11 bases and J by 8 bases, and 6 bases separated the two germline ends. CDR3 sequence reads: CAPWGYTF. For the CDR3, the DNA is TGTGCCCCCTGGGGCTACACCTTC. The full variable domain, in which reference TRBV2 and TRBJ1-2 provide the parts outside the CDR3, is EPEVTQTPSHQVTQMGQEVILRCVPISNHLYFYWYRQILGQKVEFLVSFYNNEISEKSEIFDDQFSVERPDGSNFTLKIRSTKLEDSAMYFCAPWGYTFGSGTRLTVV.

CDR3 in amino acids: CASSFASGLAGGPPYEQYF. CDR3 DNA sequence: TGTGCCAGCAGCTTCGCCTCCGGACTAGCGGGAGGGCCGCCCTACGAGCAGTACTTC. The V call is TRBV7-2, the J call TRBJ2-7, with TRBD2 matching 15 bases. CDR3 length: 19 residues. The V and J ends lost 3 bases and 2 bases, in that order; junction bases with no gene match: 11. In germline, CDR1 is SGHTA, CDR2 FQGNSA.

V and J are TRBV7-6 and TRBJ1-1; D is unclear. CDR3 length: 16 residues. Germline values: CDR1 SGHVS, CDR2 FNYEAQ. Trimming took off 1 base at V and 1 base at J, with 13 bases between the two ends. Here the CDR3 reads CASSLDGSGKNTEAFF. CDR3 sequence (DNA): TGTGCCAGCAGCTTAGACGGCAGCGGGAAGAACACTGAAGCTTTCTTT. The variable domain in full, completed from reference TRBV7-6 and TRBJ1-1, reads GAGVSQSPRYKVTKRGQDVALRCDPISGHVSLYWYRQALGQGPEFLTYFNYEAQQDKSGLPNDRFSAERPEGSISTLTIQRTEQRDSAMYRCASSLDGSGKNTEAFFGQGTRLTVV.

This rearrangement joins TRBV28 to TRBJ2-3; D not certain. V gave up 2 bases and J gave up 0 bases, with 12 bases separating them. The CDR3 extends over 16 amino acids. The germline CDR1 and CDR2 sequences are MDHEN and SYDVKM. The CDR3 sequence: CASSLLQSSSTDTQYF. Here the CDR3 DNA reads TGTGCCAGCAGTTTACTGCAGAGCTCTAGCACAGATACGCAGTATTTT.

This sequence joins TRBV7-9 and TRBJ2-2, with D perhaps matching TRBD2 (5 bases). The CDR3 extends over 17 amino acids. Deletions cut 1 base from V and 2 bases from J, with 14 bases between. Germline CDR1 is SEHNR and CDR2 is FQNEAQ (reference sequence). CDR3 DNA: TGTGCCAGCAGCTTAGGGCGGACGGGAATAAACACCGGGGAGCTGTTTTTT. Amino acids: CASSLGRTGINTGELFF.

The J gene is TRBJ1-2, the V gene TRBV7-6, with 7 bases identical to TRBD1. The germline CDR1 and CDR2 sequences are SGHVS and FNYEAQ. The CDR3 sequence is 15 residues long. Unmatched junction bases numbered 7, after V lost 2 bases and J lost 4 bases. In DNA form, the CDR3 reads TGTGCCAGCAGCTTACGCGGACAGGCCGCCTATGGCTACACCTTC. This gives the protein CASSLRGQAAYGYTF. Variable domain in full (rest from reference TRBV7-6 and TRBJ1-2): GAGVSQSPRYKVTKRGQDVALRCDPISGHVSLYWYRQALGQGPEFLTYFNYEAQQDKSGLPNDRFSAERPEGSISTLTIQRTEQRDSAMYRCASSLRGQAAYGYTFGSGTRLTVV.

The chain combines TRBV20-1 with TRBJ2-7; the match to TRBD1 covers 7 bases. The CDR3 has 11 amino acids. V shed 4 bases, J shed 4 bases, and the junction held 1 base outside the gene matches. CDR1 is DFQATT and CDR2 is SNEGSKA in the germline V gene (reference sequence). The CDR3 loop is CSATTGYEQYF. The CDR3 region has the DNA TGCAGTGCTACGACAGGGTACGAGCAGTACTTC.

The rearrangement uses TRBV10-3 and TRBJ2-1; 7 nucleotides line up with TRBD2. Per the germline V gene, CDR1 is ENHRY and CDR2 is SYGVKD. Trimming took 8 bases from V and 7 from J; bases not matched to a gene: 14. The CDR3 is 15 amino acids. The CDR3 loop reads CAIRIKAGELNEQFF. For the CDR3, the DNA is TGTGCCATCCGGATAAAGGCGGGAGAATTGAATGAGCAGTTCTTC.

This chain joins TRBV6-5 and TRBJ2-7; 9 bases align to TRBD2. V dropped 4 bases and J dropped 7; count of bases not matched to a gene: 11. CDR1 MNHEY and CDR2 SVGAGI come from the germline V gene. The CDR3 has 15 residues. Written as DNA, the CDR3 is TGTGCCAGCAGTTCCTACCTAGCGGGACTGGGGGAGCAGTACTTC. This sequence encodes CASSSYLAGLGEQYF.

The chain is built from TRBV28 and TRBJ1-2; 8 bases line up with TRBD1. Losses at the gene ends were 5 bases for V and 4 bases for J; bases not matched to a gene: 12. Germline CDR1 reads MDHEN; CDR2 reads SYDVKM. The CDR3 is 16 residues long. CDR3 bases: TGTGCCAGCAGTCATGGGTTCGGGACAGGCCTCTATGGCTACACCTTC. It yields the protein CASSHGFGTGLYGYTF.

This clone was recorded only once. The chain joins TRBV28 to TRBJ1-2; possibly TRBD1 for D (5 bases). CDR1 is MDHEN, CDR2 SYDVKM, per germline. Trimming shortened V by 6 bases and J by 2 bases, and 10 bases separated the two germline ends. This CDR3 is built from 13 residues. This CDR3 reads CASRRDQNYGYTF. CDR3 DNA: TGTGCCAGCAGGCGGGACCAGAACTATGGCTACACCTTC.

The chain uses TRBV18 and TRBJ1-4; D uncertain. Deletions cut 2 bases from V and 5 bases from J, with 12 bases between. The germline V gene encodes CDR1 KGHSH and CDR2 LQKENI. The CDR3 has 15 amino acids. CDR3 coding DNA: TGTGCCAGCTCACCAAGCCGGACGCAAAATGAAAAACTGTTTTTT. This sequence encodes CASSPSRTQNEKLFF.

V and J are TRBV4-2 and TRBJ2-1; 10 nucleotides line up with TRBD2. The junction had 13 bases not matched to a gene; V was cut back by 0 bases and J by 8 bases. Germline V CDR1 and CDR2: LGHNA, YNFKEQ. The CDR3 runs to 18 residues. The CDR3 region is CASSQEDKTSGVLYEQFF. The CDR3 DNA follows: TGTGCCAGCAGCCAAGAAGATAAAACTAGCGGGGTTCTCTATGAGCAGTTCTTC.

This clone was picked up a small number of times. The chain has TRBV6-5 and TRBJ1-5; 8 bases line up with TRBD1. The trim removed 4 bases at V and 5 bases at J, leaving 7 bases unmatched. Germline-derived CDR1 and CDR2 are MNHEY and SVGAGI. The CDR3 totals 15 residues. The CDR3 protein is CASSSDRASHQPQHF. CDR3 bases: TGTGCCAGCAGTTCGGACAGGGCGTCGCATCAGCCCCAGCATTTT.

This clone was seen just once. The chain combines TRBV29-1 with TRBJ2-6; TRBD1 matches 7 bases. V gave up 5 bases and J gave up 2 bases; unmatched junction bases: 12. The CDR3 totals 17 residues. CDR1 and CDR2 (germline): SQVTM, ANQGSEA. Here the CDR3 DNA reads TGCAGCGTTCAGTGGACGAGGGGGCAAACTGGGGCCAACGTCCTGACTTTC. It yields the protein CSVQWTRGQTGANVLTF.

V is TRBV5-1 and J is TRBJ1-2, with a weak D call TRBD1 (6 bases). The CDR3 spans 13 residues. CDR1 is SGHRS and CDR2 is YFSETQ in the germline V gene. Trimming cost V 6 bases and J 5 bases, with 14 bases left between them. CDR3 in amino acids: CASTLGGGYGYTF. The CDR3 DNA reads TGCGCCAGCACCCTAGGGGGGGGATATGGCTACACCTTC.

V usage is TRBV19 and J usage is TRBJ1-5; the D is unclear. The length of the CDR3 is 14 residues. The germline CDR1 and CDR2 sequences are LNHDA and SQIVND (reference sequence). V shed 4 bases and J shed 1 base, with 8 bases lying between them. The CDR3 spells CASSTTASNQPQHF. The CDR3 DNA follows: TGTGCCAGTAGTACAACAGCGAGCAATCAGCCCCAGCATTTT.

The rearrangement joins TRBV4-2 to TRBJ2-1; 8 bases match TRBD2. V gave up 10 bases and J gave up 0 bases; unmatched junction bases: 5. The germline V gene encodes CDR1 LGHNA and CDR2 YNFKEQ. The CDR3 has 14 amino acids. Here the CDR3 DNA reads TGTGCCACCTCGGCGGGGGGCTCCTACAATGAGCAGTTCTTC. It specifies CATSAGGSYNEQFF.

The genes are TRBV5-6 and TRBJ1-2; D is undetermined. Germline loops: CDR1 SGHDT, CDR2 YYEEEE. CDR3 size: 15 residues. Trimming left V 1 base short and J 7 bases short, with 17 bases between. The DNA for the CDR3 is TGTGCCAGCAGCTTGTGGGCCGGGGAAGTAGGTGGCTACACCTTC. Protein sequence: CASSLWAGEVGGYTF.

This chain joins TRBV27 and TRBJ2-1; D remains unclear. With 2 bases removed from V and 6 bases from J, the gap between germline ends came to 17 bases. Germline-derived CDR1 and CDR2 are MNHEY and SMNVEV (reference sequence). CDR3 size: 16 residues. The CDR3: CASSLQAPLFINEQFF. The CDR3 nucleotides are TGTGCCAGCAGTTTACAGGCTCCCCTCTTCATCAATGAGCAGTTCTTC.

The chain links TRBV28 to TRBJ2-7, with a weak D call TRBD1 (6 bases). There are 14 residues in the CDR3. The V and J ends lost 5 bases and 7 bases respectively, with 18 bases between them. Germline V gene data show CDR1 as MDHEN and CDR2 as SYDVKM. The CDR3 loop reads CASSLGLGAREQYF. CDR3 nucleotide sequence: TGTGCCAGCAGTCTTGGGCTGGGGGCGAGAGAGCAGTACTTC.

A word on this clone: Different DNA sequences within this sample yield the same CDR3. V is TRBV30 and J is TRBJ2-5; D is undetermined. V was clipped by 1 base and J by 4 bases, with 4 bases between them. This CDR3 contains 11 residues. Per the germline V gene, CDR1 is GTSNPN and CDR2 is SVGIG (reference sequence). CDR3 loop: CAWSALETQYF. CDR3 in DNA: TGTGCCTGGAGTGCCCTAGAGACCCAGTACTTC.

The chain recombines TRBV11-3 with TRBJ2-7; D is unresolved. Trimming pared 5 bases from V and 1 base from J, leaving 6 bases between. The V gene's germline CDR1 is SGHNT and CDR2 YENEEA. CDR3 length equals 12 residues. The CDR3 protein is CASSGRSYEQYF. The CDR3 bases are TGTGCCAGCAGCGGGCGGTCCTACGAGCAGTACTTC. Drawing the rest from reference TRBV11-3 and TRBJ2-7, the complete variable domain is EAGVVQSPRYKIIEKKQPVAFWCNPISGHNTLYWYLQNLGQGPELLIRYENEEAVDDSQLPKDRFSAERLKGVDSTLKIQPAELGDSAVYLCASSGRSYEQYFGPGTRLTVT.